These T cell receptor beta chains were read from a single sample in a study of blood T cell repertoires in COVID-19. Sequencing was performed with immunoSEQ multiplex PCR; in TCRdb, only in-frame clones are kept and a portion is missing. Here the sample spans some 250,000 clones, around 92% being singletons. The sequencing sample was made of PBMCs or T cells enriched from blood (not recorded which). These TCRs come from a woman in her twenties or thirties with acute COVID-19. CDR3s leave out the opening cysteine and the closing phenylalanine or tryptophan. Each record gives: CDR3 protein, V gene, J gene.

CDR3aa: ASSLGQVEGVSGKLF
v_gene: TRBV2
j_gene: TRBJ1-4

CDR3aa: ASTTRGYPSEKLF
v_gene: TRBV6-5
j_gene: TRBJ1-4

CDR3aa: AYNRGPYEQY
v_gene: TRBV30
j_gene: TRBJ2-7

CDR3aa: ASSQPGQGRLLGAF
v_gene: TRBV4-1
j_gene: TRBJ1-1

CDR3aa: ASSQDLRVITYEQY
v_gene: TRBV3-1/TRBV3-2
j_gene: TRBJ2-7

CDR3aa: ASSLSGRFAEAF
v_gene: TRBV27
j_gene: TRBJ1-1

CDR3aa: ASSFTGDSYEQY
v_gene: TRBV7-9
j_gene: TRBJ2-7

CDR3aa: AWLPGLSSYEQY
v_gene: TRBV30
j_gene: TRBJ2-7

CDR3aa: AIRTDQETQY
v_gene: TRBV10-3
j_gene: TRBJ2-5

CDR3aa: ASRWTGGAYEQY
v_gene: TRBV5-1
j_gene: TRBJ2-7

CDR3aa: ASRGLDFRFSPLH
v_gene: TRBV6-5
j_gene: TRBJ1-6

CDR3aa: ASSLGSTGRAYEQY
v_gene: TRBV18
j_gene: TRBJ2-7